This T cell receptor beta chain was identified in a study of T cell responses to AZD1222 COVID-19 vaccine. General observations from the study: Females made up more of the donors, who were largely white British, and clonal diversity may have come out too low. Unmutated variant regions are reportedly targeted by nearly half of spike-specific TCRs. Baseline seropositivity occurred in only a handful of AZD1222 recipients.

The germline gives CDR1 SEHNR, CDR2 FQNEAQ (reference sequence). This CDR3 is built from 13 residues. Trimming removed 5 bases at V and 7 bases at J, with 12 bases between. As concerns this clone: Its antigen is currently unknown.

Second-dose groups at about 4 or about 12 weeks were pooled. Using immunoSEQ multiplex PCR, the repertoire was profiled, and TCRdb retains in-frame clones only, with some absent. The sample records under 150,000 clones, about 90% being singletons. The material was peripheral blood, obtained 28 days after the second AZD1222 dose. This chain joins TRBV7-9 and TRBJ2-1; perhaps TRBD1 as D (5 bases). The clonotype originates from an adult who received the AZD1222 COVID-19 vaccine. The CDR3 region has the DNA TGTGCCAGCAGCGCTAAGGGGCTAAATGAGCAGTTCTTC. It specifies CASSAKGLNEQFF.